A single sample gave rise to the 4 T cell receptor beta chains below, sequenced in a study of cytomegalovirus exposure and HLA in healthy donors. PCR used 60 Vbeta primers and 13 Jbeta primers. The table came from immunoSEQ multiplex PCR; TCRdb's copy has only in-frame clones and leaves some out. The sample shows fewer than 130,000 clones, about 59% of them seen only once. The sample consisted of PBMCs. The receptors were sampled from a man aged 25 to 45 in good health and CMV-seropositive.

The rearrangement links TRBV7-8 to TRBJ1-4; D unclear. This CDR3 region has 14 residues. The V end lost 9 bases, the J end lost 0 bases, and 11 bases lay between the germline ends. The germline gives CDR1 SGHVS, CDR2 FQNEAQ. This CDR3 reads CARLRLSTNEKLFF. CDR3 DNA sequence: TGTGCCAGACTGAGGTTATCAACTAATGAAAAACTGTTTTTT.

This clone was counted once. The chain is built from TRBV6-5 and TRBJ1-3; D is ambiguous. V was clipped by 0 bases and J by 4 bases, with 13 bases between them. CDR1 and CDR2 from the germline V gene are MNHEY and SVGAGI. The CDR3 is made up of 16 amino acids. DNA of the CDR3: TGTGCCAGCAGTTACTCGATCGCCCAACTCGGAAACACCATATATTTT. Translation: CASSYSIAQLGNTIYF.

The chain combines TRBV7-8 with TRBJ2-7, with 8 bases matching TRBD1. Germline values: CDR1 SGHVS, CDR2 FQNEAQ. With 5 bases clipped from V and 6 bases from J, the junction kept 9 bases outside the gene matches. The CDR3 extends over 14 amino acids. CDR3 sequence (DNA): TGTGCCAGCAGCCCAGGACAGGGAATCTCCGAGCAGTACTTC. Encoded protein: CASSPGQGISEQYF. Filled out from reference TRBV7-8 and TRBJ2-7, the complete variable domain reads GAGVSQSPRYKVAKRGQDVALRCDPISGHVSLFWYQQALGQGPEFLTYFQNEAQLDKSGLPSDRFFAERPEGSVSTLKIQRTQQEDSAVYLCASSPGQGISEQYFGPGTRLTVT.

The chain links TRBV5-1 to TRBJ2-2, with TRBD1 matching over 7 bases. This CDR3 spans 15 amino acids. V dropped 5 bases and J dropped 1; count of bases not matched to a gene: 5. In germline, CDR1 is SGHRS, CDR2 YFSETQ. In nucleotides, the CDR3 is TGCGCCAGCAGAACCGGGACAGTGAACACCGGGGAGCTGTTTTTT. Encoded protein: CASRTGTVNTGELFF.